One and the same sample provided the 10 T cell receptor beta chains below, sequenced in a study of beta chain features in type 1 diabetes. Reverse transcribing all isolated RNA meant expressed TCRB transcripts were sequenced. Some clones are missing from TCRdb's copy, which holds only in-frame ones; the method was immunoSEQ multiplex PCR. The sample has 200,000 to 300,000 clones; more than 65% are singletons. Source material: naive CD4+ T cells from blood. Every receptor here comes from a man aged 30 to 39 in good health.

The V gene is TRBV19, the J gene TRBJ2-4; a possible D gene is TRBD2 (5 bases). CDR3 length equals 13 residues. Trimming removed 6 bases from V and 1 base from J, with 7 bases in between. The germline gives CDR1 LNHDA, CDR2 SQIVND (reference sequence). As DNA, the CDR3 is TGTGCCAGTAGGTCGGGGGCCAAAAACATTCAGTACTTC. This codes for CASRSGAKNIQYF.

The CDR3 DNA reads TGTGCCAGCAGTAGGCTGGGCTCCAACACTGAAGCTTTCTTT. This encodes CASSRLGSNTEAFF. V and J are TRBV25-1 and TRBJ1-1; D gene uncertain. V gave up 5 bases and J gave up 2 bases, with 12 bases separating them. This CDR3 comprises 14 residues. The germline gives CDR1 MGHDK, CDR2 SYGVNS.

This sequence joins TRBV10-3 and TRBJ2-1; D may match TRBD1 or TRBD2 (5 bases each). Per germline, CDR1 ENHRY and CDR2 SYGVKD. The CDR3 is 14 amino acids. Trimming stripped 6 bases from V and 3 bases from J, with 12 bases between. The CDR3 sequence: CAIRGPRDYNEQFF. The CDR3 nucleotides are TGTGCCATCAGGGGACCACGGGACTACAATGAGCAGTTCTTC.

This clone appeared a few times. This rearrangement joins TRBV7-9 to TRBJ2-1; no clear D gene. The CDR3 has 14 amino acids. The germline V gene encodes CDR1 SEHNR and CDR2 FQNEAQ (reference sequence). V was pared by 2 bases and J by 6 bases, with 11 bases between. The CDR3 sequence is CASSLSVTFNEQFF. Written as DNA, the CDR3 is TGTGCCAGCAGCTTATCAGTAACGTTCAATGAGCAGTTCTTC.

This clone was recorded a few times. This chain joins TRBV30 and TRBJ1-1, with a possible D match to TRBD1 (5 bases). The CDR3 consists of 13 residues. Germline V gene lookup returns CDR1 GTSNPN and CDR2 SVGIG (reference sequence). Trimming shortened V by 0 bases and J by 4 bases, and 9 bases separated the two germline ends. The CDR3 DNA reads TGTGCCTGGAGTGTAGGGGCTGGCACTGAAGCTTTCTTT. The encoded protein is CAWSVGAGTEAFF.

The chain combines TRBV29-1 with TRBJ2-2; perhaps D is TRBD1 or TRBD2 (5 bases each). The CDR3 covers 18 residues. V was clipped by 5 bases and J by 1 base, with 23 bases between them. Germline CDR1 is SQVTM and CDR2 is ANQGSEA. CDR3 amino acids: CSVRGRGRGLGNTGELFF. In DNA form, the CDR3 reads TGCAGCGTTAGGGGTCGAGGTAGAGGACTTGGGAACACCGGGGAGCTGTTTTTT.

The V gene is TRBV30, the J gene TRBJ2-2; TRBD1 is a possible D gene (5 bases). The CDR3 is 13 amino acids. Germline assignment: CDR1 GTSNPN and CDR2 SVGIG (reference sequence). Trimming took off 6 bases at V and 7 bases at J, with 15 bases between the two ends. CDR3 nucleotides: TGTGCCTGTTCGCCTTGGGGCGGCGGGGAGCTGTTTTTT. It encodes CACSPWGGGELFF.

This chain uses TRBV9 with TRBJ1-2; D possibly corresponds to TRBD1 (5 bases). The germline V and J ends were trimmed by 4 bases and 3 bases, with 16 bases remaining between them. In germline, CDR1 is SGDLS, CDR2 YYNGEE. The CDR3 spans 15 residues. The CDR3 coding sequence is TGTGCCAGCAGCAGACGACAGAGAGATGACTATGGCTACACCTTC. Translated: CASSRRQRDDYGYTF. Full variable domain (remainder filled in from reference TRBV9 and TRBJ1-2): DSGVTQTPKHLITATGQRVTLRCSPRSGDLSVYWYQQSLDQGLQFLIQYYNGEERAKGNILERFSAQQFPDLHSELNLSSLELGDSALYFCASSRRQRDDYGYTFGSGTRLTVV.

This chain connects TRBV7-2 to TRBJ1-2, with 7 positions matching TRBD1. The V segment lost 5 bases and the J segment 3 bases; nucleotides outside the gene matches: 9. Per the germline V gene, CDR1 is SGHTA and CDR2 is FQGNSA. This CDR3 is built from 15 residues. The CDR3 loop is CASSPSTGRDYGYTF. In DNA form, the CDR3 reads TGTGCCAGCAGCCCCTCGACAGGGCGCGACTATGGCTACACCTTC.

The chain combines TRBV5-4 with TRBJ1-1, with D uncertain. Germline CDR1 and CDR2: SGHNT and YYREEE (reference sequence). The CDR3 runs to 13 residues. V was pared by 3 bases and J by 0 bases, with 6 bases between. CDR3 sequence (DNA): TGTGCCAGCAGCTCGACGGTGAACACTGAAGCTTTCTTT. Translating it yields CASSSTVNTEAFF.